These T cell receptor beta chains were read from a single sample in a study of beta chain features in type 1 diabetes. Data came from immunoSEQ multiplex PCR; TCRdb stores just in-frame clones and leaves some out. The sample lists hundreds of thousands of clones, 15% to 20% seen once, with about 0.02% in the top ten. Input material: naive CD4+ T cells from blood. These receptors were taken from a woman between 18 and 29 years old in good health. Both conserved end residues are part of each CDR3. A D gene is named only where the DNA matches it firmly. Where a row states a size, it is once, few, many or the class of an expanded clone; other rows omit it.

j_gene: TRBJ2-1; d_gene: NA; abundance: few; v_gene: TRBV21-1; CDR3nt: TGTGCCAGCAAAGATCGCGGTAAGCAGTTCTTC; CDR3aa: CASKDRGKQFF
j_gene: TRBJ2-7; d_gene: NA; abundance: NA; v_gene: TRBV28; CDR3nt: TGTGCCAGCAGTTTGCTTGGACAGCTAAAGGCCGAGCAGTACTTC; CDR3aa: CASSLLGQLKAEQYF
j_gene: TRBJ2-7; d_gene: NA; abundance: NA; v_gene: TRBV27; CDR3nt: TGTGCCAGCAGTCGTCGGTTCGGCAATTCCTACGAGCAGTACTTC; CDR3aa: CASSRRFGNSYEQYF
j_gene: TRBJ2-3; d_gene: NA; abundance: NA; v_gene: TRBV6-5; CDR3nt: TGTGCCAGCAGCCTCTCGAGACCCACGGATACGCAGTATTTT; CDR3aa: CASSLSRPTDTQYF
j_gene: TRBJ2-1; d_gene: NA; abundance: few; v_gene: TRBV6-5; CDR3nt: TGTGCCAGCAGTTACTCGATAGGGACGCGGAATGAGCAGTTCTTC; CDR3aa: CASSYSIGTRNEQFF
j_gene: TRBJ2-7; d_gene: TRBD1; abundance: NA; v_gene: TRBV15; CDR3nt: TGTGCCACAACCCGGGACAGGGCTTCCTCCGAGCAGTACTTC; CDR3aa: CATTRDRASSEQYF
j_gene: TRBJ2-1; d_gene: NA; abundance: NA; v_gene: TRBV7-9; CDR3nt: TGTGCCAGCAGCTTAGCTGGCAGGGGAAATGAGCAGTTCTTC; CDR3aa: CASSLAGRGNEQFF
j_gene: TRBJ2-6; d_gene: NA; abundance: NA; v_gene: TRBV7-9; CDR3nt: TGTGCCAGCAGCTCAGCCTACTCTGGGGCCAACGTCCTGACTTTC; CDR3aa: CASSSAYSGANVLTF
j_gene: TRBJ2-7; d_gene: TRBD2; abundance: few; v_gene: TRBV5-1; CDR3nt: TGCGCCAGCAGCCGCCTACTAGCGGGAGCGGACGAGCAGTACTTC; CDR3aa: CASSRLLAGADEQYF
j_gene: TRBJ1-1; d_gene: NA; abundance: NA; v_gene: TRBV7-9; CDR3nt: TGTGCCACGGGAACAGGGATGAACACTGAAGCTTTCTTT; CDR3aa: CATGTGMNTEAFF
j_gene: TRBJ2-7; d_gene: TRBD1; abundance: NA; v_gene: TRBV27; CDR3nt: TGTGCCAGCAGTGGACAGGGGGCTGCCTACGAGCAGTACTTC; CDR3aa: CASSGQGAAYEQYF
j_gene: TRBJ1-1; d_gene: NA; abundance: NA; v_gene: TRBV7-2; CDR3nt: TGTGCCAGCAACATCAAGGGGAACACTGAAGCTTTCTTT; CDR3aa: CASNIKGNTEAFF
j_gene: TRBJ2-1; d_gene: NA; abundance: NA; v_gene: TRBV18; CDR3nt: TGTGCCAGCTCACCCTTGCAGGGTCCGAGGAATGAGCAGTTCTTC; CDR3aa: CASSPLQGPRNEQFF
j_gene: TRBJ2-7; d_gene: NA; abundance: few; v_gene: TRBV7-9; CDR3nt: TGTGCCAGCAGCAACCAAGGAAGCCCTTGGGTCGAGCAGTACTTC; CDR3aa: CASSNQGSPWVEQYF
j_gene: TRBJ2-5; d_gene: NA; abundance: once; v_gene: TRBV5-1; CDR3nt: TGCGCCAGCAGCTTGGAGCAGACCCAAGAGACCCAGTACTTC; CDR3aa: CASSLEQTQETQYF
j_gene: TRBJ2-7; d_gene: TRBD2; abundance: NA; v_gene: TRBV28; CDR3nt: TGTGCCAGCAGTCCAACCGGGACTAGGAAAACCTACGAGCAGTACTTC; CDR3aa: CASSPTGTRKTYEQYF
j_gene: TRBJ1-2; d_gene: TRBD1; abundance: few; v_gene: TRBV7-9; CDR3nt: TGTGCCAGCAGCTCGGAACAGGGGCATGGCTACACCTTC; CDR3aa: CASSSEQGHGYTF
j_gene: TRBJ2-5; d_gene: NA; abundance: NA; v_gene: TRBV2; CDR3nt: TGTGCCAGCAGGCGGGACTACCAAGAGACCCAGTACTTC; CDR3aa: CASRRDYQETQYF
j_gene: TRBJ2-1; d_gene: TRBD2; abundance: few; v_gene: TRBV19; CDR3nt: TGTGCCAGTAGTATTCTTGCGGGAGGTTCTAATGAGCAGTTCTTC; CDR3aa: CASSILAGGSNEQFF
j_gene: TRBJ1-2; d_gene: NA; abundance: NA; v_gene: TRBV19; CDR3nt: TGTGCCAGTAGTATTGGAGGAGAGTATGGCTACACCTTC; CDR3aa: CASSIGGEYGYTF
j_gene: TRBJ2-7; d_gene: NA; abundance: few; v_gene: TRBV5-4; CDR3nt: TGTGCCAGCAGCTTGGACCCGGGCCGCCCTAGAGAGCAGTACTTC; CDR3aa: CASSLDPGRPREQYF
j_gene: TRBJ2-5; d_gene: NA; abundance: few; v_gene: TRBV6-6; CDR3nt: TGTGCCAGCAGCCCCAGGGTCGGTGAGACCCAGTACTTC; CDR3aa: CASSPRVGETQYF
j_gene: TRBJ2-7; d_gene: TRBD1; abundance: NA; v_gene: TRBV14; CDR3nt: TGTGCCAGCAGCCATAGGGGGCCACGGTACGAGCAGTACTTC; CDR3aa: CASSHRGPRYEQYF
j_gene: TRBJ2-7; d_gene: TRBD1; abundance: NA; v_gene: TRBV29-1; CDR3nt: TGCAGCGTTGGCTCGGGACAGGGCTACGAGCAGTACTTC; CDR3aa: CSVGSGQGYEQYF
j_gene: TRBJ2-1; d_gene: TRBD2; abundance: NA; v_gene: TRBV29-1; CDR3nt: TGCAGCGAGCGGGGGGGCTCTTTTGGTGAGCAGTTCTTC; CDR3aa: CSERGGSFGEQFF
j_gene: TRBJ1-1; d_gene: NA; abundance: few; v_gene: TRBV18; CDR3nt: TGTGCCAGCTCATCGCTTCTTCATAGTAACACTGAAGCTTTCTTT; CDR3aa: CASSSLLHSNTEAFF
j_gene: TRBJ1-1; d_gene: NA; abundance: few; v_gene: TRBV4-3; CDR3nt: TGCGCCAGCAGCCAAGACCAGGGGAACACTGAAGCTTTCTTT; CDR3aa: CASSQDQGNTEAFF
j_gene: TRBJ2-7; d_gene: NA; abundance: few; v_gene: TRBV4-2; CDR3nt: TGTGCCAGCAGCCTGGATAGGGCTATCCAAATCTACGAGCAGTACTTC; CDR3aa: CASSLDRAIQIYEQYF
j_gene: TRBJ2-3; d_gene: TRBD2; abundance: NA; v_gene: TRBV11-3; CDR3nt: TGTGCCAGCTCGAGGACTAGCGGGAGCACAGATACGCAGTATTTT; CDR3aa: CASSRTSGSTDTQYF
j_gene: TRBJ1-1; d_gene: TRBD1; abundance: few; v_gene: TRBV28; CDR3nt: TGTGCCAGCAGTCAATTGGTGGGACAGGTGGAAGCTTTCTTT; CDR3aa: CASSQLVGQVEAFF
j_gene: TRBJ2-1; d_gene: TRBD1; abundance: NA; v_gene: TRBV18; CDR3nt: TGTGCCAGCTCGCCCGTTGGGACAGGGTACCGCAATGAGCAGTTCTTC; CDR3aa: CASSPVGTGYRNEQFF
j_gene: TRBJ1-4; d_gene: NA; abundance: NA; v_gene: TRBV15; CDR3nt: TGTGCCACCAGCAGAGGAGGGGCGCAGGCTAATGAAAAACTGTTTTTT; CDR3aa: CATSRGGAQANEKLFF
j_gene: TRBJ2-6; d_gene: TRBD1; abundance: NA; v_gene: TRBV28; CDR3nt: TGTGCCGCCGACAGGGGGTCTGCTGGGGCCAACGTCCTGACTTTC; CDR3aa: CAADRGSAGANVLTF
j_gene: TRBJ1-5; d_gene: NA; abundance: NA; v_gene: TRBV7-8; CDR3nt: TGTGCCAGCAGGCGCACGGCGGGGGGCAATCAGCCCCAGCATTTT; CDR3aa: CASRRTAGGNQPQHF
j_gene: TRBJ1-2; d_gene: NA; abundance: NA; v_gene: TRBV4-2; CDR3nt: TGTGCCAGCAGCCAGGTACAGGGAGAAAATGGCTACACCTTC; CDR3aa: CASSQVQGENGYTF
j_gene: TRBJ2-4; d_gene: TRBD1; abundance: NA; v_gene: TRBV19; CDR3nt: TGTGCCAGTAGTATCGCAGGGGGCAAAAACATTCAGTACTTC; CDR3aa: CASSIAGGKNIQYF
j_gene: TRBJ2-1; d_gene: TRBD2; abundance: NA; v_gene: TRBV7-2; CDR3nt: TGTGCCAGCAGCTTATCTAGCGGGAGCTCCTACAATGAGCAGTTCTTC; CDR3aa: CASSLSSGSSYNEQFF
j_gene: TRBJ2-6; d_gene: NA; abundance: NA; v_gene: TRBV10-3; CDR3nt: TGTGCCATCAGTGAGTCGGCTGCTGGGGCCAACGTCCTGACTTTC; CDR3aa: CAISESAAGANVLTF
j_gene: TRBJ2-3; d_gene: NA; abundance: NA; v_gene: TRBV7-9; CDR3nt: TGTGCCAGCAGCTCTAGCCGGGGGTATCGAGGTACGCAGTATTTT; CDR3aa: CASSSSRGYRGTQYF
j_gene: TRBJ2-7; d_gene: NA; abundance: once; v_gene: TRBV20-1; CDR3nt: TGCAGTGCTGCACAGGGTGGGGAGCAGTACTTC; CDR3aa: CSAAQGGEQYF
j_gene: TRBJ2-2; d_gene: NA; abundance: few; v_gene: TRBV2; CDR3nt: TGTGCCAGCGTGGACTTATGGAACACCGGGGAGCTGTTTTTT; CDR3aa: CASVDLWNTGELFF
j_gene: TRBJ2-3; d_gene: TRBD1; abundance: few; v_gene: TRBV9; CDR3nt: TGTGCCAGCAGCGTAGATCGGGACAGTAGCACAGATACGCAGTATTTT; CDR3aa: CASSVDRDSSTDTQYF
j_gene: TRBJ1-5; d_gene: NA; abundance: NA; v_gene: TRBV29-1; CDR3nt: TGCAGCGTTGAATGGACCGGGACCCAGCTAAATCAGCCCCAGCATTTT; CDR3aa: CSVEWTGTQLNQPQHF
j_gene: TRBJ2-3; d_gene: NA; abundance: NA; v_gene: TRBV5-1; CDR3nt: TGCGCCAGCAGCTTTGGGACCTCTCAGGATACGCAGTATTTT; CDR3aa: CASSFGTSQDTQYF
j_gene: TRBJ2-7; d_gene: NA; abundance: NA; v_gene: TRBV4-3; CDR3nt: TGCGCCAGCAGCCAAAGAGGGGGGCTGGCAGGGACGAACGAGCAGTACTTC; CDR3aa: CASSQRGGLAGTNEQYF
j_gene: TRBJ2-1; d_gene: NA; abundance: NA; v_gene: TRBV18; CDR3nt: TGTGCCAGCTCACCAGACTCGTCCTACAATGAGCAGTTCTTC; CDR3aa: CASSPDSSYNEQFF
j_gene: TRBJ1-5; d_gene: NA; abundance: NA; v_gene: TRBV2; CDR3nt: TGTGCCAGCAGTGATGGTCTGGGCCATCAGCCCCAGCATTTT; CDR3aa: CASSDGLGHQPQHF
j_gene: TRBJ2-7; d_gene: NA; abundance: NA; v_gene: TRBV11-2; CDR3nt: TGTGCCAGCAGCTTAGATGGGACCACTGGGGCCTACGAGCAGTACTTC; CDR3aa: CASSLDGTTGAYEQYF
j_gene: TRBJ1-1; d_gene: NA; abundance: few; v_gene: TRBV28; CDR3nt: TGTGCCAGCAGTCCGGAAAAGAACACTGAAGCTTTCTTT; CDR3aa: CASSPEKNTEAFF